The 13 T cell receptor beta chains reported below all come from one sample, sequenced in a study of blood T cell repertoires in COVID-19. Method: immunoSEQ multiplex PCR; TCRdb's copy keeps in-frame clones and lacks some. The repertoire holds under 85,000 clones, with around 89% as singletons. The sample consisted of peripheral blood. These receptors were taken from a man between 70 and 80 years old with active or convalescent COVID-19.

CDR3 coding DNA: TGTGCCAGCAGCCAAGGGGGACAGGGGTACAATGAGCAGTTCTTC. Its protein product is CASSQGGQGYNEQFF. The chain has TRBV3-1 (or the pseudogene TRBV3-2) and TRBJ2-1, with TRBD1 identical over 10 bases. The CDR3 is made up of 15 amino acids. Germline values: CDR1 LGHDT, CDR2 YNNKEL (reference sequence). Unmatched junction bases numbered 1, after V lost 1 base and J lost 4 bases.

On this clone itself: The same CDR3 can be traced to other DNA sequences in this sample. This rearrangement joins TRBV9 to TRBJ1-2; D may be TRBD1 (5 bases). The germline V gene has CDR1 SGDLS and CDR2 YYNGEE. The germline V and J ends were trimmed by 0 bases and 3 bases, with 6 bases remaining between them. This CDR3 has 13 amino acids. The CDR3 DNA reads as TGTGCCAGCAGCGTAGGGGGGGACTATGGCTACACCTTC. Amino acids: CASSVGGDYGYTF.

In nucleotides, the CDR3 is TGTGCCAGCAGTTTTAAGAACACTGAAGCTTTCTTT. Translated: CASSFKNTEAFF. This chain uses TRBV28 with TRBJ1-1; D ambiguous. The CDR3 extends over 12 amino acids. Germline V CDR1 and CDR2: MDHEN, SYDVKM. The ends were cut back, 3 bases at V and 1 base at J, with 3 bases in the middle.

This clone was seen a handful of times. The CDR3 is CASSLSRLAGGPGEQFF. CDR3 sequence (DNA): TGTGCCAGCAGTTTAAGTCGGCTAGCGGGAGGGCCTGGTGAGCAGTTCTTC. The chain is built from TRBV27 and TRBJ2-1, with 12 bases identical to TRBD2. The CDR3 consists of 17 residues. The germline gives CDR1 MNHEY, CDR2 SMNVEV (reference sequence). The trim removed 2 bases at V and 9 bases at J, leaving 11 bases unmatched.

The J gene is TRBJ1-1, the V gene TRBV3-1 (or the pseudogene TRBV3-2), with D hard to call. Between the trimmed V and J ends, which lost 4 bases and 11 bases, there was a span of 17 bases. Germline lookup yields CDR1 LGHDT and CDR2 YNNKEL (reference sequence). The length of the CDR3 is 13 residues. For the CDR3, the DNA is TGTGCCAGCAGCCTTCGCCCTGCGAATACTGCTTTCTTT. It is translated as CASSLRPANTAFF.

The gene calls are TRBV7-8 and TRBJ1-5; 7 nucleotides line up with TRBD1. With 7 bases clipped from V and 4 bases from J, the junction kept 10 bases outside the gene matches. Germline values: CDR1 SGHVS, CDR2 FQNEAQ. The CDR3 loop spans 15 amino acids. Here the CDR3 reads CASTRERGLNQPQHF. As DNA, the CDR3 is TGTGCCAGCACCCGGGAGAGGGGGCTGAATCAGCCCCAGCATTTT.

This rearrangement joins TRBV7-9 to TRBJ2-5, with D possibly TRBD1 on 6 matching bases. V dropped 3 bases and J dropped 5 bases, with 10 bases sitting between them. This CDR3 region has 13 residues. The germline gives CDR1 SEHNR, CDR2 FQNEAQ (reference sequence). CDR3 coding DNA: TGTGCCAGCAGCTTCAGGGGCGGGGAGACCCAGTACTTC. It is translated as CASSFRGGETQYF.

This clone showed up just once. The chain recombines TRBV5-4 with TRBJ1-2; D is ambiguous. V was clipped by 4 bases and J by 0 bases, with 10 bases between them. The CDR3 sequence is 14 residues long. Germline-derived CDR1 and CDR2 are SGHNT and YYREEE (reference sequence). The CDR3 region is CASSLGKANYGYTF. The CDR3, as DNA: TGTGCCAGCAGCCTCGGTAAAGCTAACTATGGCTACACCTTC.

V usage is TRBV6-5 and J usage is TRBJ2-1, with 7 bases lining up with TRBD1. With V trimmed by 7 bases and J by 4 bases, 4 bases remained unmatched. The CDR3 loop spans 13 amino acids. Germline V gene lookup returns CDR1 MNHEY and CDR2 SVGAGI. CDR3 sequence: CASTRGRYNEQFF. The DNA of the CDR3 is TGTGCCAGCACTAGGGGGCGATACAATGAGCAGTTCTTC.

This rearrangement joins TRBV5-4 to TRBJ2-7, with D tentatively TRBD1 (6 bases). CDR1 is SGHNT, CDR2 YYREEE, per germline (reference sequence). The CDR3 is 13 residues long. Deletions cut 4 bases from V and 2 bases from J, with 10 bases between. The CDR3 DNA sequence: TGTGCCAGCAGCCTACAGGGAGCCTACGAGCAGTACTTC. Translating gives CASSLQGAYEQYF.

The chain carries TRBV11-3 and TRBJ2-7; perhaps TRBD2 as D (5 bases). The CDR3 spans 14 residues. V lost 4 bases and J 3 bases, leaving 13 bases between the germline ends. The germline CDR1 and CDR2 sequences are SGHNT and YENEEA. CDR3: CASSSGYRGYEQYF. In DNA form, the CDR3 reads TGTGCCAGCAGCTCCGGCTATCGGGGCTACGAGCAGTACTTC.

This chain uses TRBV7-9 with TRBJ2-5; D call uncertain. Deletions cut 3 bases from V and 4 bases from J, with 24 bases between. Germline V gene data show CDR1 as SEHNR and CDR2 as FQNEAQ (reference sequence). The CDR3 has 18 residues. The DNA of the CDR3 is TGTGCCAGCAGCTTTTTGGGCGCCGTTGGCTTGATCCGAGAGACCCAGTACTTC. Translated, it gives CASSFLGAVGLIRETQYF. Drawing the rest from reference TRBV7-9 and TRBJ2-5, the complete variable domain is DTGVSQNPRHKITKRGQNVTFRCDPISEHNRLYWYRQTLGQGPEFLTYFQNEAQLEKSRLLSDRFSAERPKGSFSTLEIQRTEQGDSAMYLCASSFLGAVGLIRETQYFGPGTRLLVL.

The V gene is TRBV5-4, the J gene TRBJ1-5, with 11 bases identical to TRBD1. This CDR3 contains 16 residues. Germline trimming cut 4 bases from V and 6 bases from J; bases unmatched to any gene: 9. CDR1 is SGHNT and CDR2 is YYREEE in the germline V gene (reference sequence). CDR3 sequence (DNA): TGTGCCAGCAGCCTGGGGGGACAGGGGGACGGTCAGCCCCAGCATTTT. Translation: CASSLGGQGDGQPQHF.